These T cell receptor beta chains were read from a single sample in a study of cytomegalovirus exposure and HLA in healthy donors. TCRdb's table, derived via immunoSEQ multiplex PCR, lists solely in-frame clones and lacks some. The top ten hold 1.5% to 2% of the sample, which has 150,000 to 200,000 clones, around 75% seen once. Sequencing input: PBMCs. These receptors all come from a woman in her fifties or sixties in good health and CMV-seronegative. The CDR3 runs from the conserved cysteine through the conserved F or W. The order of the fields is J gene, V gene, D gene, clone size, CDR3 DNA, CDR3 protein. D genes are given only for firm matches. Expanded clones get a size class; other rows say once, few or many, or leave the size out.

TRBJ2-2 TRBV19 TRBD1 . TGTGCCAGTAGTATCGATTCCACCTCCGGGACAGGGTCATCCGGGGAGCTGTTTTTT CASSIDSTSGTGSSGELFF
TRBJ1-1 TRBV27 . once TGTGCCAGCGGAGACCGGGATACTGAAGCTTTCTTT CASGDRDTEAFF
TRBJ2-2 TRBV7-9 TRBD2 . TGTGCCAGCAGCTGGACTAGCGGGAGGGCCGGGGAGCTGTTTTTT CASSWTSGRAGELFF
TRBJ1-1 TRBV7-2 TRBD1 . TGTGCCAGCAGCCCTCAGACAGGGATGAACACTGAAGCTTTCTTT CASSPQTGMNTEAFF
TRBJ2-1 TRBV2 . once TGTGCCAGCAGTGTGGACTTCTACAATGAGCAGTTCTTC CASSVDFYNEQFF
TRBJ2-1 TRBV19 TRBD2 . TGTGCCAGTAGTATAGATGGACTAGCTTACAATGAGCAGTTCTTC CASSIDGLAYNEQFF
TRBJ2-3 TRBV5-1 . . TGCGCCAGCAGCTTGGTAGGCGGCGGGGTGGTGGATACGCAGTATTTT CASSLVGGGVVDTQYF
TRBJ1-1 TRBV5-1 . few TGCGCCAGCAGCTTAGGAGGGGCAGGCACTGAAGCTTTCTTT CASSLGGAGTEAFF
TRBJ1-5 TRBV19 TRBD1 . TGTGCCAGTAGTATTTTCCAGGGGGTATATCGTCAGCCCCAGCATTTT CASSIFQGVYRQPQHF
TRBJ2-1 TRBV5-4 . . TGTGCCAGCAGCCCTGAGACTTACAATGAGCAGTTCTTC CASSPETYNEQFF
TRBJ2-1 TRBV5-6 TRBD2 . TGTGCCAGCAGCTTGGGACTAGCGGGTTCTTACAATGAGCAGTTCTTC CASSLGLAGSYNEQFF
TRBJ1-2 TRBV5-4 . . TGTGCCAGCAGCTTGGGAGGGTTCGGTTTCGTAGGCGATGGCTACACCTTC CASSLGGFGFVGDGYTF
TRBJ1-6 TRBV18 . . TGTGCCAGCTCACCCCGGCACAGTCCGATATCTAATTCACCCCTCCACTTT CASSPRHSPISNSPLHF
TRBJ1-1 TRBV28 . . TGTGCCAGCAGTATCTTAACAGGGAAATCCACTGAAGCTTTCTTT CASSILTGKSTEAFF
TRBJ1-5 TRBV6-5 TRBD1 . TGTGCCAGCAGTTCACCCCAACAGGGGATGGGGCAGCCCCAGCATTTT CASSSPQQGMGQPQHF
TRBJ2-3 TRBV5-8 . . TGTGCCAGCAGCTTGTTAAACACAGATACGCAGTATTTT CASSLLNTDTQYF
TRBJ1-1 TRBV5-6 . few TGTGCCAGCAGCCCGACACCGAACACTGAAGCTTTCTTT CASSPTPNTEAFF
TRBJ2-7 TRBV7-9 . . TGTGCCAGCAGCTTAGGGGCAGGTTTAATCGAGCAGTACTTC CASSLGAGLIEQYF
TRBJ1-2 TRBV6-1 . . TGTGCCAGCAGTTTGGAACAGGGACCTACTAAATACTGCTTC CASSLEQGPTKYCF
TRBJ2-7 TRBV2 . . TGTGCCAGCAGTGAAGCGTACAGTGCAGGGGGAGGCAACGACTTC CASSEAYSAGGGNDF
TRBJ1-5 TRBV6-6 . . TGTGCCAGCAGTTACGGCGGGGAGGAAAGCAATCAGCCCCAGCATTTT CASSYGGEESNQPQHF
TRBJ2-1 TRBV2 TRBD2 . TGTGCCAGCAGTAGCGGGAGGGCGAACAATGAGCAGTTCTTC CASSSGRANNEQFF